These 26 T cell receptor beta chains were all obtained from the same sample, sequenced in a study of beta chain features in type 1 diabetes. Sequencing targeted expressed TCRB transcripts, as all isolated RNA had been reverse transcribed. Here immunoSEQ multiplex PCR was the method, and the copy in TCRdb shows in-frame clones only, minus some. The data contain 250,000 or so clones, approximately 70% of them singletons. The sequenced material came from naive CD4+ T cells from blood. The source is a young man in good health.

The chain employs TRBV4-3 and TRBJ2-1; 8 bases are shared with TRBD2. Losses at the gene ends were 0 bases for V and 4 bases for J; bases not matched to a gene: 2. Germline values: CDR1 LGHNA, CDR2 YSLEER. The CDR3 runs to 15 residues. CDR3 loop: CASSQELAEYNEQFF. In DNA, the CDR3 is TGCGCCAGCAGCCAAGAACTAGCGGAATACAATGAGCAGTTCTTC.

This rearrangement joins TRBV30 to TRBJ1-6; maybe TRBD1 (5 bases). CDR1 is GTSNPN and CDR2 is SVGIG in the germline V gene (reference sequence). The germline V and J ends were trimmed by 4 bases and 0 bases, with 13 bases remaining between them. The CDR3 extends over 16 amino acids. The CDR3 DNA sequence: TGTGCCTGGACCCAGGGCCCCAGCTCCTATAATTCACCCCTCCACTTT. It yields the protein CAWTQGPSSYNSPLHF.

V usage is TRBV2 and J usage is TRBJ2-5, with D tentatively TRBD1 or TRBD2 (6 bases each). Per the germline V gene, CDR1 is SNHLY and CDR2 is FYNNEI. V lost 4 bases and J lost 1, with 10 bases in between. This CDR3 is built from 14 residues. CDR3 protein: CASSGGGGQETQYF. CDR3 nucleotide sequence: TGTGCCAGCAGTGGAGGAGGGGGCCAAGAGACCCAGTACTTC. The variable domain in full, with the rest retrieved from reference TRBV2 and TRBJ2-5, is EPEVTQTPSHQVTQMGQEVILRCVPISNHLYFYWYRQILGQKVEFLVSFYNNEISEKSEIFDDQFSVERPDGSNFTLKIRSTKLEDSAMYFCASSGGGGQETQYFGPGTRLLVL.

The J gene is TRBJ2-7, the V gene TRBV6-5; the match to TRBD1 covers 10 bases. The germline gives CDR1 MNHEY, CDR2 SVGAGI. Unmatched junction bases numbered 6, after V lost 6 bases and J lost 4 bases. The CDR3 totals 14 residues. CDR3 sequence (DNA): TGTGCCAGCAGCCGCGGGACAGGGGATTACGAGCAGTACTTC. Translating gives CASSRGTGDYEQYF.

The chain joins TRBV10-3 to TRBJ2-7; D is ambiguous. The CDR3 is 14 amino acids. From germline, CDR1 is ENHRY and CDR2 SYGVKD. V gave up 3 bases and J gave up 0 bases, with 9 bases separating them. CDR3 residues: CAISDAGSSYEQYF. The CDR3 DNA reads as TGTGCCATCAGTGACGCCGGGTCCTCCTACGAGCAGTACTTC.

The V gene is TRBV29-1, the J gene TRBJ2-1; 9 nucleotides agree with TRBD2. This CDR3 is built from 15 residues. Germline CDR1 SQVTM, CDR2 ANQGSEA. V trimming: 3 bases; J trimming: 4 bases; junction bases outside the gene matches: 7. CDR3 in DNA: TGCAGCGTTGACCAAGGGACTAGCCGATACAATGAGCAGTTCTTC. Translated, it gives CSVDQGTSRYNEQFF.

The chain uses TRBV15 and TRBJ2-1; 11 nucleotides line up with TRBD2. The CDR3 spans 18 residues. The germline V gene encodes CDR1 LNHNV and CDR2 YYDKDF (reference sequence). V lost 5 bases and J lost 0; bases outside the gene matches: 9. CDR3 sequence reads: CATSPKGTSGRSYNEQFF. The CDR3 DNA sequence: TGTGCCACCAGCCCAAAGGGGACTAGCGGTCGCTCCTACAATGAGCAGTTCTTC.

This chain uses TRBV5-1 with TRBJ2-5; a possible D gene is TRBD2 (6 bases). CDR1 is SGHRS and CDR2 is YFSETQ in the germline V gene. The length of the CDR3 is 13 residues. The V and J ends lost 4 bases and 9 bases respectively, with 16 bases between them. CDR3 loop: CASSGSGGEAQYF. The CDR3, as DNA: TGCGCCAGCAGCGGGAGCGGAGGGGAGGCCCAGTACTTC. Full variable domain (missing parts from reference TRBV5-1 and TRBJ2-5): KAGVTQTPRYLIKTRGQQVTLSCSPISGHRSVSWYQQTPGQGLQFLFEYFSETQRNKGNFPGRFSGRQFSNSRSEMNVSTLELGDSALYLCASSGSGGEAQYFGPGTRLLVL.

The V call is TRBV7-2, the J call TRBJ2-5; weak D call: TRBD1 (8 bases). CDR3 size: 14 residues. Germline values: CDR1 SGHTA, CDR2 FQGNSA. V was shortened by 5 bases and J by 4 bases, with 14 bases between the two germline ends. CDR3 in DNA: TGTGCCAGCAGCACAGGGGGGGTCCGAGAGACCCAGTACTTC. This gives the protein CASSTGGVRETQYF.

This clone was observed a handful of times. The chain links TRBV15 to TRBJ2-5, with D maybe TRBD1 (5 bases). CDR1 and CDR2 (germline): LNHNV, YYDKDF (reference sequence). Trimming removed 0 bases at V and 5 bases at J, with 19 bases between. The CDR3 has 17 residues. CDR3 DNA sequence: TGTGCCACCAGCAGAGATCGGCGGTCAGGGATCAGGGAGACCCAGTACTTC. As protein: CATSRDRRSGIRETQYF.

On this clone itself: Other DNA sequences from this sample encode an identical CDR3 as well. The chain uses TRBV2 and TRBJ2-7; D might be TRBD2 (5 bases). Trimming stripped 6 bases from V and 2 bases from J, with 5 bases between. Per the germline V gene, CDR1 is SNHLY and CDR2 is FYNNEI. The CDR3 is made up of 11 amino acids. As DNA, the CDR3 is TGTGCCAGCAGCGGGGCCTACGAGCAGTACTTC. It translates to CASSGAYEQYF.

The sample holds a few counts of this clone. CDR3 nucleotides: TGTGCCTGGAGTGTTGGGGGATATCAGCCCCAGCATTTT. Residues: CAWSVGGYQPQHF. The chain couples TRBV30 to TRBJ1-5; D might be TRBD1 (5 bases). Germline CDR1 GTSNPN, CDR2 SVGIG (reference sequence). Trimming took off 0 bases at V and 5 bases at J, with 8 bases between the two ends. This CDR3 has 13 amino acids.

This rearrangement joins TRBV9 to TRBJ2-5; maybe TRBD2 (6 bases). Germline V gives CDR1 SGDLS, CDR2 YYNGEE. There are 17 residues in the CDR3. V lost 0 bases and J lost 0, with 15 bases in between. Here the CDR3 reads CASSVGPGGVYQETQYF. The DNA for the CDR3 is TGTGCCAGCAGCGTAGGACCCGGGGGAGTCTACCAAGAGACCCAGTACTTC.

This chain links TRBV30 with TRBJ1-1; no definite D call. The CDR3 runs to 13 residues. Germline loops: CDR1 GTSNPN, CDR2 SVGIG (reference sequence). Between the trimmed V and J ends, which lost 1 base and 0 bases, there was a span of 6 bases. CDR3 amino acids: CAWSGNVNTEAFF. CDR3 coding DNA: TGTGCCTGGAGTGGCAACGTGAACACTGAAGCTTTCTTT.

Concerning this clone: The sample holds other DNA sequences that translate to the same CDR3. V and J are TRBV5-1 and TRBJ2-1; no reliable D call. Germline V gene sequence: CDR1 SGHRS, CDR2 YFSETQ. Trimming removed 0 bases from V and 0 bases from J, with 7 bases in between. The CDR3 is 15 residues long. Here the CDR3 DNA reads TGCGCCAGCAGCTTGGACGGAAGCTCCTACAATGAGCAGTTCTTC. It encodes CASSLDGSSYNEQFF.

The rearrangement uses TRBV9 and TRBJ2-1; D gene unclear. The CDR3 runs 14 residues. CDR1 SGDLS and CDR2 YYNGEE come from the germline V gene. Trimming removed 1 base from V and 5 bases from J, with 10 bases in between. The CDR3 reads CASSVLDQNNEQFF. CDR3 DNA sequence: TGTGCCAGCAGCGTACTGGACCAAAACAATGAGCAGTTCTTC.

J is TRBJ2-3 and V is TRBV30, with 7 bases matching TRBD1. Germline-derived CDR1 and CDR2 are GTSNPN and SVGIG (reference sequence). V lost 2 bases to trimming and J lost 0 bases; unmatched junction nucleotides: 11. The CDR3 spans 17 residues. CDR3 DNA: TGTGCCTGGAGTCCTACGCCCAGGGGGACAAGCACAGATACGCAGTATTTT. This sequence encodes CAWSPTPRGTSTDTQYF.

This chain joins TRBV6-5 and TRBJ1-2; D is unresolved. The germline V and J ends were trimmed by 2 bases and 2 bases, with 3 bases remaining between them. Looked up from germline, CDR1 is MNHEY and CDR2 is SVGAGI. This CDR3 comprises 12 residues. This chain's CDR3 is CASSYRNYGYTF. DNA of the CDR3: TGTGCCAGCAGTTACAGGAACTATGGCTACACCTTC.

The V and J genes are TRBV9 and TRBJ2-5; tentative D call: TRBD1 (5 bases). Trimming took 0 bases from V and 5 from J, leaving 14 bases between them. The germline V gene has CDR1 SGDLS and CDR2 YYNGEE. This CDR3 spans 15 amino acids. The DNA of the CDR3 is TGTGCCAGCAGCGTAGCAGGGCTTATAAGGGAGACCCAGTACTTC. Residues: CASSVAGLIRETQYF.

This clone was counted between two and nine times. The CDR3 coding sequence is TGTGCCAGCAGCTCGGACAGGTTGTTACAAGAGACCCAGTACTTC. Amino acids: CASSSDRLLQETQYF. This chain connects TRBV7-9 to TRBJ2-5; 7 bases map to TRBD1. Germline CDR1 SEHNR, CDR2 FQNEAQ (reference sequence). This CDR3 has 15 amino acids. The J segment lost 2 bases and the V segment lost 4 bases, leaving 7 bases of the junction unmatched.

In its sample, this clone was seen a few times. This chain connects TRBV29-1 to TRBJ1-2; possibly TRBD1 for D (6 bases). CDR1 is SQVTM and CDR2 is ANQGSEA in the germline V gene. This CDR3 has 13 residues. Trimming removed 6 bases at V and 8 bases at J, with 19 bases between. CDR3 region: CSVGRRQGTGYTF. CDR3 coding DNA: TGCAGCGTCGGTAGGAGGCAGGGGACGGGCTACACCTTC.

The CDR3 sequence: CAWSAGQSNQPQHF. Here the CDR3 DNA reads TGTGCCTGGAGTGCGGGACAAAGCAATCAGCCCCAGCATTTT. The chain combines TRBV30 with TRBJ1-5; TRBD1 is a possible D gene (6 bases). Trimming stripped 1 base from V and 1 base from J, with 8 bases between. The CDR3 totals 14 residues. Germline CDR1 GTSNPN, CDR2 SVGIG (reference sequence).

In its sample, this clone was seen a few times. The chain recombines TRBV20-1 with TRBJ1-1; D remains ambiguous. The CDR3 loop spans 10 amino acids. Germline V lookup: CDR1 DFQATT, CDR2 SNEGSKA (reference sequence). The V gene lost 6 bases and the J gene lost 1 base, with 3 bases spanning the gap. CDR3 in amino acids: CSAKNTEAFF. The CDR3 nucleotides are TGCAGTGCAAAGAACACTGAAGCTTTCTTT.

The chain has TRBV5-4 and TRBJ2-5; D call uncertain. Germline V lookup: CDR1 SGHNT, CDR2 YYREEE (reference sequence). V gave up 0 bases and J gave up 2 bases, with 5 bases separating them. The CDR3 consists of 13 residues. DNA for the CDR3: TGTGCCAGCAGCTTGGGCAAACAAGAGACCCAGTACTTC. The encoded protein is CASSLGKQETQYF.

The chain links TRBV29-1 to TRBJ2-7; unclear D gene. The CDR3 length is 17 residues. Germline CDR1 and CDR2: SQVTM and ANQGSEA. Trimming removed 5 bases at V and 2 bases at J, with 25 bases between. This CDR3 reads CSVTFTRALTNPYEQYF. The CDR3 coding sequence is TGCAGCGTTACCTTTACCCGGGCCCTCACAAATCCCTACGAGCAGTACTTC.

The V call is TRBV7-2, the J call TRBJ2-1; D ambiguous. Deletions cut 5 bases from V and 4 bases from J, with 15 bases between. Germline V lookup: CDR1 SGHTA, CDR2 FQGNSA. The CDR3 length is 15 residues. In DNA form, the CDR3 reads TGTGCCAGCAGCCCCAAGGCTCGTGTGTACAATGAGCAGTTCTTC. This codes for CASSPKARVYNEQFF.